Sequencing of this T cell receptor (beta chain) was carried out in a study of blood T cell repertoires in COVID-19. Study-wide background: Italy, Spain and the United States were the sources of the convalescent and acute COVID-19 samples.

Seattle's enrolled individuals joined amid active infection and were then monitored longitudinally. Original processing notes: Reference gene primer amplification yielded estimated nucleated cell counts. TCRdb keeps only in-frame clones here, not all; method: immunoSEQ multiplex PCR. V, J and clone size reflect that table, while D and trimming were determined from the DNA. The table records 100,000 to 150,000 clones, around 89% of them present only once. Between the trimmed V and J ends, which lost 1 base and 2 bases, there was a span of 9 bases. CDR1 and CDR2 (germline): LNHDA, SQIVND (reference sequence). The CDR3 is 14 residues long.

The TCR comes from a man in his sixties with COVID-19, enrolled during active disease. Source material: peripheral blood. The V call is TRBV19, the J call TRBJ2-7; D uncertain. CDR3 amino acids: CASSIGPTAYEQYF. The DNA of the CDR3 is TGTGCCAGTAGTATAGGTCCCACAGCCTACGAGCAGTACTTC.